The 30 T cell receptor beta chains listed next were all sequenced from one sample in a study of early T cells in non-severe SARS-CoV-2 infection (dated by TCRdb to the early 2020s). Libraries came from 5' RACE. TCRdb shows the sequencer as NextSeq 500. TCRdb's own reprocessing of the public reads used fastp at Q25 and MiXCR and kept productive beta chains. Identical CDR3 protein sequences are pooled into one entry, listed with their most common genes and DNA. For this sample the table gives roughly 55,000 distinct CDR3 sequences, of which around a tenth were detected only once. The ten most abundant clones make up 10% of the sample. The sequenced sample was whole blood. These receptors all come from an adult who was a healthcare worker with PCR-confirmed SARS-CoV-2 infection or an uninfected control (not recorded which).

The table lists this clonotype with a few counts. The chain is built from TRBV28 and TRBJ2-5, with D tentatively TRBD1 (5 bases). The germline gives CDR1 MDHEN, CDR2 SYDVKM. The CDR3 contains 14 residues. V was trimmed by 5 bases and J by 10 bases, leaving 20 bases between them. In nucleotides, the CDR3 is TGTGCCAGCAGTCTGGCCCAACAGGCTTGGAGCCAGTACTTC. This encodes CASSLAQQAWSQYF.

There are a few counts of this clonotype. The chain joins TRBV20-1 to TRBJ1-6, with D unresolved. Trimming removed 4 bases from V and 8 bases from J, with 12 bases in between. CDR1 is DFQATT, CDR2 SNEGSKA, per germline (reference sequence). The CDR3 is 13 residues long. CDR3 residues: CSATRDEDSPLHF. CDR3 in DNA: TGCAGTGCTACGAGGGATGAGGATTCACCCCTCCACTTT.

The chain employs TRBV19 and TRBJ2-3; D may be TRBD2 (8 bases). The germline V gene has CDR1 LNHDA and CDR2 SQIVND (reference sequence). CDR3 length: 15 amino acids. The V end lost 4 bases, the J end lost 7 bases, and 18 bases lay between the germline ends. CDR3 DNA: TGTGCCAGTAGTAGGGACAGTAGCGGGGCGAATACGCAGTATTTT. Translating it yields CASSRDSSGANTQYF.

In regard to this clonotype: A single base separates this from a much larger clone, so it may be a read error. The chain's CDR3 is CACSVQGTKNTGELFF. CDR3 bases: TGTGCCTGCAGTGTTCAGGGGACTAAGAACACCGGGGAGCTGTTTTTT. The chain links TRBV2 to TRBJ2-2, with TRBD2 as a possible D gene (7 bases). The CDR3 is made up of 16 amino acids. Germline CDR1 SNHLY, CDR2 FYNNEI.

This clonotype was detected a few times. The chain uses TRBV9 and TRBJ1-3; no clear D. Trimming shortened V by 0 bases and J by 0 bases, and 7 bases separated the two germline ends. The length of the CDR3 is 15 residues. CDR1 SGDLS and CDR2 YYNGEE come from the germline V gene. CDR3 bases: TGTGCCAGCAGCGTAGGATCCAGCTCTGGAAACACCATATATTTT. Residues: CASSVGSSSGNTIYF.

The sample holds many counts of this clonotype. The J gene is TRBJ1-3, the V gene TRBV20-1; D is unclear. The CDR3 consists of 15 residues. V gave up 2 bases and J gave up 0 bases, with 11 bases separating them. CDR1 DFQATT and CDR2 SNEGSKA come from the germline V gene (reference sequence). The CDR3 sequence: CSARSGKGSGNTIYF. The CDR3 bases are TGCAGTGCTAGAAGTGGAAAAGGCTCTGGAAACACCATATATTTT.

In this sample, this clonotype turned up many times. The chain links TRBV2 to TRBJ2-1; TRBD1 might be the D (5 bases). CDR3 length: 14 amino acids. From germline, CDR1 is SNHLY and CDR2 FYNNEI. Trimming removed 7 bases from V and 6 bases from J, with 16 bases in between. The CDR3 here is CASTSRENRNEQFF. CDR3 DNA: TGTGCCAGCACGTCCAGGGAAAACCGCAATGAGCAGTTCTTC. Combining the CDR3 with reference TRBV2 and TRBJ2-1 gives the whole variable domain EPEVTQTPSHQVTQMGQEVILRCVPISNHLYFYWYRQILGQKVEFLVSFYNNEISEKSEIFDDQFSVERPDGSNFTLKIRSTKLEDSAMYFCASTSRENRNEQFFGPGTRLTVL.

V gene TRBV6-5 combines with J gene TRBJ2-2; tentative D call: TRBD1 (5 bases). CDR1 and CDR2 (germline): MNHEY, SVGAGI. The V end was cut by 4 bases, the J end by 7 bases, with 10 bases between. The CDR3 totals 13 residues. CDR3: CASSFKGFGELFF. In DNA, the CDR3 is TGTGCCAGCAGTTTTAAGGGGTTCGGGGAGCTGTTTTTT.

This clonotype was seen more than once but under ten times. The CDR3 DNA reads TGTGCCAGCTCAGGGCCCGGCTACACCTTC. This encodes CASSGPGYTF. The chain couples TRBV9 to TRBJ1-2, with D possibly being TRBD1 (5 bases). Germline V gives CDR1 SGDLS, CDR2 YYNGEE. CDR3 length equals 10 residues. Trimming stripped 7 bases from V and 8 bases from J, with 9 bases between.

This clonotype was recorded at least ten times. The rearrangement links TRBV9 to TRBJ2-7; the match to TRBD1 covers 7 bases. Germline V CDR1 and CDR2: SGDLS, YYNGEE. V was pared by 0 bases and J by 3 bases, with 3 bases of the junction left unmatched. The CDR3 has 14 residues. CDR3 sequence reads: CASSVGQGNYEQYF. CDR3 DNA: TGTGCCAGCAGCGTAGGACAGGGTAACTACGAGCAGTACTTC.

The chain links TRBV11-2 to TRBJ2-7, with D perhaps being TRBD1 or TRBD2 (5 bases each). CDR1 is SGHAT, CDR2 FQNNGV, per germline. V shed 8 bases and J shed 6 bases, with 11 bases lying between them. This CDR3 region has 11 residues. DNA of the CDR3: TGTGCCAGCGGGGGTACACTCGAGCAGTACTTC. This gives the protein CASGGTLEQYF.

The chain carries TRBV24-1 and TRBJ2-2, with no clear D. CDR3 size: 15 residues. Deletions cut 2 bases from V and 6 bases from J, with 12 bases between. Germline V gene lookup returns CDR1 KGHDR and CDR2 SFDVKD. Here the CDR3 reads CATSDSRVLAGELFF. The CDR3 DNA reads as TGTGCCACCAGTGATTCTCGGGTCCTGGCCGGGGAGCTGTTTTTT.

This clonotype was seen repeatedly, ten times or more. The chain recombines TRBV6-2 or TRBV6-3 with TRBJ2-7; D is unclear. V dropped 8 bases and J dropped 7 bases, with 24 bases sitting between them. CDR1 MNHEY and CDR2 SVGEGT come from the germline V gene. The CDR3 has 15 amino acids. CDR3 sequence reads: CASAPLSSRLGEQYF. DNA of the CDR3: TGTGCCAGCGCCCCCCTGTCAAGTCGATTGGGGGAGCAGTACTTC.

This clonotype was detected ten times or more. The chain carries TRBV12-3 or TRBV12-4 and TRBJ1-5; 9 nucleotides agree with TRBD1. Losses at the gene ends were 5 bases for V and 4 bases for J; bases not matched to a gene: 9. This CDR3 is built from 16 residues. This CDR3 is CASSPGTGRGNQPQHF. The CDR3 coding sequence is TGTGCCAGCAGTCCCGGGACAGGGAGGGGAAATCAGCCCCAGCATTTT.

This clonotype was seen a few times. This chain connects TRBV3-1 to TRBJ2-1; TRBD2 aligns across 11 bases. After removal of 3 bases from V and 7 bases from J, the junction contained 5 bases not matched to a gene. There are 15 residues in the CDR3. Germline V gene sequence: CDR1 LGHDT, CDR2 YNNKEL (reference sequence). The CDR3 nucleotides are TGTGCCAGCAGCCATTTAGCGGGAGGGTGGAATGAGCAGTTCTTC. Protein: CASSHLAGGWNEQFF.

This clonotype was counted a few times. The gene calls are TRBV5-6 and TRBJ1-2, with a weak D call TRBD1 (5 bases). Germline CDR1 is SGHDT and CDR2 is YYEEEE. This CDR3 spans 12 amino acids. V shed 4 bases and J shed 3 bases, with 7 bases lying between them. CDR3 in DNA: TGTGCCAGCAGCCGGGGCTACTATGGCTACACCTTC. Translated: CASSRGYYGYTF.

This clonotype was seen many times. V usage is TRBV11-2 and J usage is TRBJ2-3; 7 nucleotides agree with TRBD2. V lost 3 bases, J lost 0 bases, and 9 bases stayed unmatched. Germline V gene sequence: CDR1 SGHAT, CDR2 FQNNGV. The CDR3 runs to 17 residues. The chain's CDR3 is CASSFYGTTKSTDTQYF. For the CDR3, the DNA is TGTGCCAGCAGCTTCTACGGGACTACAAAAAGCACAGATACGCAGTATTTT.

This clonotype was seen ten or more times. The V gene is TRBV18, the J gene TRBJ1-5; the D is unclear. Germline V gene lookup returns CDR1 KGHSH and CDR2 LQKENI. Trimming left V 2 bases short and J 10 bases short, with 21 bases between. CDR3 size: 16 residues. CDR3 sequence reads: CASSPSAGPSMSPQHF. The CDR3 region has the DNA TGTGCCAGCTCACCATCGGCAGGCCCCTCGATGAGCCCCCAGCATTTT. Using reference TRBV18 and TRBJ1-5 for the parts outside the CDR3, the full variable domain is NAGVMQNPRHLVRRRGQEARLRCSPMKGHSHVYWYRQLPEEGLKFMVYLQKENIIDESGMPKERFSAEFPKEGPSILRIQQVVRGDSAAYFCASSPSAGPSMSPQHFGDGTRLSIL.

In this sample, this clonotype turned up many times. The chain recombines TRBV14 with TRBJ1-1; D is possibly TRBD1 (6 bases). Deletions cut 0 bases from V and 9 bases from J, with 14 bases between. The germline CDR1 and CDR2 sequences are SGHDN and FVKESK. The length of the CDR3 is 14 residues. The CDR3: CASSQDWAGAKAFF. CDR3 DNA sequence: TGTGCCAGCAGCCAAGATTGGGCAGGGGCAAAAGCTTTCTTT.

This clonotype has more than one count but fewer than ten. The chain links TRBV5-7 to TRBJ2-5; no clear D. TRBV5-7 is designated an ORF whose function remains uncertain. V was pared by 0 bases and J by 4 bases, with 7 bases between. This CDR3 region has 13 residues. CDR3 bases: TGTGCCAGCAGCTTGGAGACGGGAGAGACCCAGTACTTC. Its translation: CASSLETGETQYF.

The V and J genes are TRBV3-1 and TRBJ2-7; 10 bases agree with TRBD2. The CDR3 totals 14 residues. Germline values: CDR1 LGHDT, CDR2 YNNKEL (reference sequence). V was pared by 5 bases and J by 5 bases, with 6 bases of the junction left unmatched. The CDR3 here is CASSASGGADEQYF. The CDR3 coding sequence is TGTGCCAGCAGCGCCAGCGGGGGGGCCGACGAGCAGTACTTC.

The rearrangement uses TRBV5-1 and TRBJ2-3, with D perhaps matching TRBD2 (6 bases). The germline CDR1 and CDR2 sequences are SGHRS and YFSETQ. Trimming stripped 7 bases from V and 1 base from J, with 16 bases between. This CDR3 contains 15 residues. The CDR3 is CASVPGRLGTDTQYF. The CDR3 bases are TGCGCCAGCGTCCCCGGGAGATTGGGCACAGATACGCAGTATTTT.

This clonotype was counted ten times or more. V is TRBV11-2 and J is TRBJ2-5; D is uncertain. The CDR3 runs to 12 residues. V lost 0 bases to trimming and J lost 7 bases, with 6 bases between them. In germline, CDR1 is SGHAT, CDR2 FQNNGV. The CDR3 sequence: CASSLDHGTQYF. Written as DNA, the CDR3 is TGTGCCAGCAGCTTAGATCATGGGACCCAGTACTTC.

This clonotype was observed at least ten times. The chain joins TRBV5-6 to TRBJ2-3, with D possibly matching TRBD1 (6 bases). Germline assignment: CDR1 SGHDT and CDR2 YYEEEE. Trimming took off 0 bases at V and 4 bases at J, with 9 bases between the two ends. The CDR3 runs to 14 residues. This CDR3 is CASSLDRAADTQYF. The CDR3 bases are TGTGCCAGCAGCTTGGACAGGGCCGCAGATACGCAGTATTTT.

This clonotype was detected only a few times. This CDR3 reads CASSLEAETYEQYF. The CDR3 DNA reads TGCGCCAGCAGCTTGGAGGCCGAAACCTACGAGCAGTACTTC. The chain is built from TRBV5-1 and TRBJ2-7; D ambiguous. Trimming cost V 0 bases and J 2 bases, with 9 bases left between them. Per germline, CDR1 SGHRS and CDR2 YFSETQ. The CDR3 sequence is 14 residues long.

DNA of the CDR3: TGTGCCAGCAGTTTTTGGTCTAACCTAGGGGAGACCCAGTACTTC. The encoded protein is CASSFWSNLGETQYF. This chain uses TRBV28 with TRBJ2-5; D unclear. Trimming removed 3 bases at V and 5 bases at J, with 16 bases between. The CDR3 contains 15 residues. Looked up from germline, CDR1 is MDHEN and CDR2 is SYDVKM.

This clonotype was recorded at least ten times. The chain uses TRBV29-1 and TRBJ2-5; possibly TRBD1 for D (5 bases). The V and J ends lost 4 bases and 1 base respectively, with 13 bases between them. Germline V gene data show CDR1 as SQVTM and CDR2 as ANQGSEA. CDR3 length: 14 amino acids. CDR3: CSVVHRTSQETQYF. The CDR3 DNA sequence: TGCAGCGTTGTACACCGGACATCCCAAGAGACCCAGTACTTC. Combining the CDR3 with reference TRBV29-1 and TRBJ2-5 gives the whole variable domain SAVISQKPSRDICQRGTSLTIQCQVDSQVTMMFWYRQQPGQSLTLIATANQGSEATYESGFVIDKFPISRPNLTFSTLTVSNMSPEDSSIYLCSVVHRTSQETQYFGPGTRLLVL.

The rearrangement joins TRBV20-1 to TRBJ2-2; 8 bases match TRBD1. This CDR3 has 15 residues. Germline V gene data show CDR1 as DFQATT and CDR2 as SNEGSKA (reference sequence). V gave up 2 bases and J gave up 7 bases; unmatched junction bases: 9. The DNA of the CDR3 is TGCAGTGCTAGACCACCCGGACAGGGAATCGGGGAGCTGTTTTTT. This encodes CSARPPGQGIGELFF.

In DNA form, the CDR3 reads TGTGCCAGCAGCGTATACTCCGGGGCCAACGTCCTGACTTTC. It codes for CASSVYSGANVLTF. The chain employs TRBV9 and TRBJ2-6; D ambiguous. Trimming took 1 base from V and 4 from J, leaving 6 bases between them. The CDR3 contains 14 residues. CDR1 is SGDLS and CDR2 is YYNGEE in the germline V gene.

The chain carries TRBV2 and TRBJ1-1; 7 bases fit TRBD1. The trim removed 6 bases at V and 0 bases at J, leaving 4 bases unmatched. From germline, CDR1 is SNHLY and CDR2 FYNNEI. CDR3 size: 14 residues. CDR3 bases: TGTGCCAGCAGCGGGACAGCGATGAACACTGAAGCTTTCTTT. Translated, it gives CASSGTAMNTEAFF.